This T cell receptor beta chain was captured by sequencing in a study of tumor-infiltrating lymphocytes in primary liver carcinoma. Co-extraction of both nucleic acids (RNA and DNA) used about 17-31 mg of unsorted bulk tissue. Germline V CDR1 and CDR2: SGHAT, FQNNGV. V dropped 6 bases and J dropped 13 bases, with 20 bases sitting between them. The CDR3 spans 13 residues. Reverse transcription of approximately 500 ng total RNA with a constant-region primer produced TCR beta cDNA. Three nested multiplex PCR rounds of slightly modified ARM-PCR generated TCR beta libraries. Two initial PCR rounds of about 9 cycles each paired TRBV1-TRBV30 forward primers with a C-beta reverse primer. TCRdb itself ran the multiplex PCR reads through MiXCR, one entry per CDR3 protein. The repertoire has around 80,000 distinct CDR3 sequences, 72% of them found once; the top ten carry just under 20%.

Sequencing was performed on liver tumor tissue from sampling region 1. As for subset: tumor region T1, superior pole. The chain couples TRBV11-2 to TRBJ2-3; D perhaps matches TRBD2 (7 bases). The TCR comes from a man in his forties or fifties with primary liver carcinoma and hepatitis B virus infection. The CDR3 DNA reads as TGTGCCAGCAGGCCGGCGGGGGCAGATATGGAGTATTTT. Protein sequence: CASRPAGADMEYF.